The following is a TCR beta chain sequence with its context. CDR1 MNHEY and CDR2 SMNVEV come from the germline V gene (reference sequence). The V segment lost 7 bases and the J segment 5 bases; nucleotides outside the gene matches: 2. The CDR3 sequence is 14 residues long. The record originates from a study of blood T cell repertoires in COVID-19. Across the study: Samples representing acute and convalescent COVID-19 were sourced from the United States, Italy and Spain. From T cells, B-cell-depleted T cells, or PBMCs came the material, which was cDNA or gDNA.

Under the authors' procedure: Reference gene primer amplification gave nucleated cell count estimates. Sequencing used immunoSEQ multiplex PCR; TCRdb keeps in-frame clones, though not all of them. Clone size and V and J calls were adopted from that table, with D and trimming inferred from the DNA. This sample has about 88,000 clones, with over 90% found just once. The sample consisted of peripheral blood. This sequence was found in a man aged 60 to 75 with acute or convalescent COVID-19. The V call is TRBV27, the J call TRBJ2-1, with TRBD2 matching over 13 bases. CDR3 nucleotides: TGTGCCAGCACAACTAGCGGGAGGGACAATGAGCAGTTCTTC. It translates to CASTTSGRDNEQFF.